The 27 T cell receptor beta chains reported below all come from one sample, sequenced in a study of T cells in Graves' hyperthyroidism and ophthalmopathy. RNA transcripts gave rise to amplified TCR beta CDR3 regions. A first-round RT-PCR of the TCR CDR3 used the HTBI primer set. Using its own MiXCR run on the multiplex PCR reads, TCRdb lists one record per CDR3 protein. Among under 450,000 distinct CDR3 sequences listed, 13% were seen once. Sequencing used blood. Receptor source: a man aged 30-40 years with Graves' hyperthyroidism that later progressed to Graves' ophthalmopathy.

The chain joins TRBV29-1 to TRBJ2-2; D gene uncertain. The germline gives CDR1 SQVTM, CDR2 ANQGSEA. V shed 2 bases and J shed 7 bases, with 8 bases lying between them. This CDR3 contains 12 residues. CDR3 region: CSVEYGVGELFF. CDR3 coding DNA: TGCAGCGTTGAATACGGAGTCGGGGAGCTGTTTTTT.

The chain uses TRBV30 and TRBJ2-7; D possibly uses TRBD1 or TRBD2 (5 bases each). Germline V gene lookup returns CDR1 GTSNPN and CDR2 SVGIG (reference sequence). V lost 1 base, J lost 2 bases, and 9 bases lay in between. The CDR3 loop spans 13 amino acids. The chain's CDR3 is CAWSEGRTYEQYF. CDR3 DNA: TGTGCCTGGAGTGAGGGGAGAACCTACGAGCAGTACTTC.

This clonotype showed up many times. The chain couples TRBV30 to TRBJ2-5, with D tentatively TRBD2 (6 bases). CDR1 is GTSNPN and CDR2 is SVGIG in the germline V gene (reference sequence). V was cut by 3 bases and J by 7 bases, with 9 bases left in between. The CDR3 length is 11 residues. For the CDR3, the DNA is TGTGCCTGGAGCGGGGGTTGGACCCAGTACTTC. This encodes CAWSGGWTQYF.

V gene TRBV19 combines with J gene TRBJ2-5, with a weak D call TRBD2 (6 bases). Deletions cut 4 bases from V and 4 bases from J, with 13 bases between. Germline V lookup: CDR1 LNHDA, CDR2 SQIVND (reference sequence). The CDR3 spans 14 residues. The CDR3 loop is CASSKRASRETQYF. The CDR3 bases are TGTGCCAGTAGTAAGCGGGCCTCTCGAGAGACCCAGTACTTC. Using reference TRBV19 and TRBJ2-5 for the parts outside the CDR3, the full variable domain is DGGITQSPKYLFRKEGQNVTLSCEQNLNHDAMYWYRQDPGQGLRLIYYSQIVNDFQKGDIAEGYSVSREKKESFPLTVTSAQKNPTAFYLCASSKRASRETQYFGPGTRLLVL.

This clonotype occurred a few times. The chain uses TRBV20-1 and TRBJ2-5; 11 nucleotides line up with TRBD2. V gave up 0 bases and J gave up 2 bases; unmatched junction bases: 5. The CDR3 spans 16 residues. CDR1 DFQATT and CDR2 SNEGSKA come from the germline V gene (reference sequence). CDR3 sequence (DNA): TGCAGTGCTAGAGAGGTAGCGGGGGGGCGACAAGAGACCCAGTACTTC. Translation: CSAREVAGGRQETQYF.

This clonotype appeared many times. V usage is TRBV20-1 and J usage is TRBJ2-7; 8 bases are shared with TRBD2. The V gene end was trimmed by 0 bases and the J gene end by 6 bases; junction bases not matched to a gene: 7. CDR1 is DFQATT and CDR2 is SNEGSKA in the germline V gene (reference sequence). The CDR3 is 14 amino acids. The CDR3 here is CSARDPRGAREQYF. The CDR3 DNA reads TGCAGTGCTAGAGATCCGCGGGGGGCCCGCGAGCAGTACTTC.

This clonotype was observed at least ten times. The chain carries TRBV20-1 and TRBJ2-2; the D gene is possibly TRBD2 (5 bases). The germline V gene encodes CDR1 DFQATT and CDR2 SNEGSKA (reference sequence). The CDR3 is made up of 14 amino acids. Between the trimmed V and J ends, which lost 6 bases and 4 bases, there was a span of 15 bases. The CDR3 loop reads CSAPGRPITGELFF. For the CDR3, the DNA is TGCAGTGCGCCGGGAAGACCTATCACCGGGGAGCTGTTTTTT.

Turning to this clonotype: This may arise from a read error, as a much more abundant clone is one base away. The chain recombines TRBV20-1 with TRBJ1-1, with D hard to call. Trimming shortened V by 2 bases and J by 6 bases, and 16 bases separated the two germline ends. The germline CDR1 and CDR2 sequences are DFQATT and SNEGSKA (reference sequence). The CDR3 has 14 amino acids. In DNA, the CDR3 is TGCAGTGCTAGACTCGACGGCCGCGACGCTGAAGCTTTCTTT. Protein: CSARLDGRDAEAFF.

This clonotype was seen many times. This rearrangement joins TRBV2 to TRBJ1-5; 9 bases line up with TRBD1. Germline V CDR1 and CDR2: SNHLY, FYNNEI. The CDR3 consists of 13 residues. J lost 5 bases, V lost 6 bases, and 2 bases had no gene match. The CDR3: CASRQGADQPQHF. The CDR3 bases are TGTGCCAGCAGACAGGGGGCCGATCAGCCCCAGCATTTT.

This clonotype came up many times. The V and J genes are TRBV7-9 and TRBJ1-6; D is unresolved. The length of the CDR3 is 13 residues. Germline-derived CDR1 and CDR2 are SEHNR and FQNEAQ (reference sequence). V lost 1 base and J lost 13, with 11 bases in between. The CDR3 spells CASSLGAGDPLHF. Here the CDR3 DNA reads TGTGCCAGCAGCTTAGGGGCCGGGGATCCCCTCCACTTT. The entire variable domain, with the rest obtained from reference TRBV7-9 and TRBJ1-6, is as follows: DTGVSQNPRHKITKRGQNVTFRCDPISEHNRLYWYRQTLGQGPEFLTYFQNEAQLEKSRLLSDRFSAERPKGSFSTLEIQRTEQGDSAMYLCASSLGAGDPLHFGNGTRLTVT.

This clonotype was recorded a few times. This chain links TRBV6-2 or TRBV6-3 with TRBJ2-7; 8 bases fit TRBD1. This CDR3 contains 15 residues. Germline CDR1 is MNHEY and CDR2 is SVGEGT. Germline trimming cut 6 bases from V and 6 bases from J; bases unmatched to any gene: 13. In nucleotides, the CDR3 is TGTGCCAGCAGCGACCGACAGGGGACACTGATCGAGCAGTACTTC. Translation: CASSDRQGTLIEQYF.

This clonotype was picked up many times. V is TRBV9 and J is TRBJ1-2; D remains ambiguous. Germline V gene data show CDR1 as SGDLS and CDR2 as YYNGEE. Between the trimmed V and J ends, which lost 0 bases and 4 bases, there was a span of 4 bases. The CDR3 contains 12 residues. This chain's CDR3 is CASSVAGYGYTF. In DNA, the CDR3 is TGTGCCAGCAGCGTAGCGGGCTATGGCTACACCTTC. Together with reference TRBV9 and TRBJ1-2, the CDR3 gives the full variable domain: DSGVTQTPKHLITATGQRVTLRCSPRSGDLSVYWYQQSLDQGLQFLIQYYNGEERAKGNILERFSAQQFPDLHSELNLSSLELGDSALYFCASSVAGYGYTFGSGTRLTVV.

The table lists this clonotype with many counts. The CDR3 DNA follows: TGTGCCAGCAGTTTCCCATTAAGGGGCAGGAGTCAGCCCCAGCATTTT. This codes for CASSFPLRGRSQPQHF. The V and J genes are TRBV28 and TRBJ1-5; D perhaps matches TRBD1 (5 bases). Germline V gene data show CDR1 as MDHEN and CDR2 as SYDVKM. This CDR3 is built from 16 residues. The germline V and J ends were trimmed by 3 bases and 6 bases, with 18 bases remaining between them.

This clonotype was seen at least ten times. The chain is built from TRBV28 and TRBJ2-7, with D maybe TRBD1 (5 bases). CDR3 length: 13 residues. The V end was cut by 3 bases, the J end by 4 bases, with 10 bases between. Looked up from germline, CDR1 is MDHEN and CDR2 is SYDVKM. CDR3 sequence: CASSFYQGYEQYF. The CDR3 region has the DNA TGTGCCAGCAGTTTCTATCAGGGATACGAGCAGTACTTC.

This clonotype was detected many times. V and J are TRBV2 and TRBJ2-1, with D perhaps TRBD1 (6 bases). Looked up from germline, CDR1 is SNHLY and CDR2 is FYNNEI. V shed 6 bases and J shed 6 bases, with 12 bases lying between them. The CDR3 totals 13 residues. CDR3 protein: CASSFRRGNEQFF. The DNA of the CDR3 is TGTGCCAGCAGCTTTCGCAGGGGCAATGAGCAGTTCTTC.

This clonotype has a handful of counts. J is TRBJ2-4 and V is TRBV11-3; the match to TRBD1 covers 9 bases. Germline V lookup: CDR1 SGHNT, CDR2 YENEEA. The CDR3 spans 19 residues. The V segment lost 5 bases and the J segment 0 bases; nucleotides outside the gene matches: 14. CDR3 sequence: CASSPVGTGNLIAKNIQYF. The CDR3 DNA reads TGTGCCAGCAGCCCCGTCGGGACAGGGAATCTTATAGCCAAAAACATTCAGTACTTC.

The chain has TRBV6-2 or TRBV6-3 and TRBJ2-7; D is perhaps TRBD1 or TRBD2 (6 bases each). V gave up 0 bases and J gave up 7 bases, with 19 bases separating them. Per germline, CDR1 MNHEY and CDR2 SVGEGT. The CDR3 totals 16 residues. CDR3 in amino acids: CASSYSSRQGSGEQYF. In DNA, the CDR3 is TGTGCCAGCAGTTACTCGAGTCGTCAGGGGAGCGGGGAGCAGTACTTC.

In this sample, this clonotype turned up many times. This sequence joins TRBV18 and TRBJ1-2; tentatively, D is TRBD1 (5 bases). The V and J ends lost 3 bases and 6 bases respectively, with 11 bases between them. The CDR3 spans 13 residues. Germline values: CDR1 KGHSH, CDR2 LQKENI. The CDR3 nucleotides read TGTGCCAGCTCACCGGGGGTAAGCGATGGCTACACCTTC. Translation: CASSPGVSDGYTF.

This chain uses TRBV27 with TRBJ1-2; D unclear. Trimming left V 3 bases short and J 5 bases short, with 10 bases between. In germline, CDR1 is MNHEY, CDR2 SMNVEV (reference sequence). This CDR3 region has 13 residues. CDR3 sequence (DNA): TGTGCCAGCAGTTTGAAAGACACGTATGGCTACACCTTC. It codes for CASSLKDTYGYTF.

At least ten counts were recorded for this clonotype. The rearrangement joins TRBV6-1 to TRBJ2-7, with 12 bases fitting TRBD1. Germline CDR1 is MNHNS and CDR2 is SASEGT. The CDR3 has 17 amino acids. V gave up 5 bases and J gave up 6 bases; unmatched junction bases: 14. As DNA, the CDR3 is TGTGCCAGCAGTTACCGGGGAAGCGGGACAGGGGGCGCCGAGCAGTACTTC. Translation: CASSYRGSGTGGAEQYF.

The genes are TRBV12-3 or TRBV12-4 and TRBJ1-6, with a possible D match to TRBD1 (5 bases). CDR3 size: 14 residues. Trimming cost V 0 bases and J 7 bases, with 7 bases left between them. The CDR3 bases are TGTGCCAGCAGTTTAGCAGGGGAGAATTCACCCCTCCACTTT. It codes for CASSLAGENSPLHF.

This clonotype occurred many times. The V and J genes are TRBV6-1 and TRBJ1-2; weak D call: TRBD1 (5 bases). V lost 7 bases, J lost 3 bases, and 15 bases lay in between. The CDR3 loop spans 14 amino acids. Germline V gene sequence: CDR1 MNHNS, CDR2 SASEGT. DNA of the CDR3: TGTGCCAGCACCCTTCGGTCGGGGGACTATGGCTACACCTTC. It translates to CASTLRSGDYGYTF.

With respect to this clonotype: This may arise from a read error, as a much more abundant clone is one base away. The chain combines TRBV30 with TRBJ1-6, with 7 bases identical to TRBD1. The CDR3 is 14 residues long. Trimming removed 2 bases from V and 9 bases from J; junction bases left unmatched: 7. Germline CDR1 is GTSNPN and CDR2 is SVGIG (reference sequence). Here the CDR3 DNA reads TGTGCCTGGAGTACCCAGACAGGGAGTTCACCCCTCCACTTT. As protein: CAWSTQTGSSPLHF.

This clonotype was seen only a few times. The chain employs TRBV6-1 and TRBJ2-7; possible D gene TRBD1, 6 bases. V shed 5 bases and J shed 11 bases, with 10 bases lying between them. CDR1 and CDR2 (germline): MNHNS, SASEGT. The CDR3 is made up of 10 amino acids. The CDR3 DNA is TGTGCCAGCAGTCACAGGGAGAAGTACTTC. It yields the protein CASSHREKYF.

This clonotype showed up just a few times. The rearrangement links TRBV5-1 to TRBJ1-6; 12 bases line up with TRBD1. The CDR3 has 18 residues. The V gene end was trimmed by 3 bases and the J gene end by 8 bases; junction bases not matched to a gene: 12. Per the germline V gene, CDR1 is SGHRS and CDR2 is YFSETQ. CDR3 sequence: CASSSGQGAGAGDSPLHF. CDR3 bases: TGCGCCAGCAGCTCGGGACAGGGGGCCGGCGCGGGGGATTCACCCCTCCACTTT. Using reference TRBV5-1 and TRBJ1-6 for the parts outside the CDR3, the full variable domain is KAGVTQTPRYLIKTRGQQVTLSCSPISGHRSVSWYQQTPGQGLQFLFEYFSETQRNKGNFPGRFSGRQFSNSRSEMNVSTLELGDSALYLCASSSGQGAGAGDSPLHFGNGTRLTVT.

This clonotype was detected ten times or more. CDR3 in amino acids: CASSLWRGPSTDTQYF. The DNA for the CDR3 is TGTGCCAGCAGTTTATGGCGGGGGCCGAGCACAGATACGCAGTATTTT. The chain carries TRBV28 and TRBJ2-3; tentatively, D is TRBD2 (7 bases). This CDR3 has 16 residues. V shed 0 bases and J shed 0 bases, with 10 bases lying between them. The V gene's germline CDR1 is MDHEN and CDR2 SYDVKM.

This clonotype was counted at least ten times. V usage is TRBV12-3 or TRBV12-4 and J usage is TRBJ2-3; no clear D gene. V lost 6 bases and J lost 2, with 12 bases in between. CDR3 length: 14 residues. CDR3 protein: CASRGPAYTDTQYF. DNA for the CDR3: TGTGCCAGCAGAGGCCCAGCTTACACAGATACGCAGTATTTT.